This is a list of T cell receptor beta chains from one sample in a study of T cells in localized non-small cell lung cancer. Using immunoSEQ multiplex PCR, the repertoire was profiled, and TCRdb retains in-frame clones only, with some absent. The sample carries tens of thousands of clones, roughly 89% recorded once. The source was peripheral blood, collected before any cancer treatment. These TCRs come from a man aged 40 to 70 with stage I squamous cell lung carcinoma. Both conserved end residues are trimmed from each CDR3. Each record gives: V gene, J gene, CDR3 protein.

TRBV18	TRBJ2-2	ASSPGVAGDTGELF
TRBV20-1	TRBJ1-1	SADTGTEAF
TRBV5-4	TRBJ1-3	ASSSPVPGNTIY
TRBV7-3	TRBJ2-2	ASSLVPILTGELF
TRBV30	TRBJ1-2	AWSAVYGYT
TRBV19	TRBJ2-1	ASSRERERSYNEQF
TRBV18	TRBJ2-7	ASSRGTAEYEQY
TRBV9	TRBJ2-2	ASSVSTSGGNTGELF
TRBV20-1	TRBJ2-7	SPKAHYEQY
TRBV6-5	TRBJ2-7	ASSPGLAGAYEQY
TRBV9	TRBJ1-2	ASSGRDNNYGYT
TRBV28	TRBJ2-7	ASSLSGKAGEQY
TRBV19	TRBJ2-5	ASSGTAGETQY
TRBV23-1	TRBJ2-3	ASSQGDRGLDYTDTQY
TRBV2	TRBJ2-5	ASSVQGNRETQY
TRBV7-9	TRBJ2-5	ASSFGEGETQY
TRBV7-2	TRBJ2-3	ASSLGSAGSTDTQY
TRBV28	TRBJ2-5	ASSAVAAETQY
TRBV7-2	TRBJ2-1	ASSLGTQGGQF
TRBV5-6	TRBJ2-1	ASSSLQGAVDEQF
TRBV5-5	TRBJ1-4	ASSLPQGGEKLF
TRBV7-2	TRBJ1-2	ASSGGGTGYGYT